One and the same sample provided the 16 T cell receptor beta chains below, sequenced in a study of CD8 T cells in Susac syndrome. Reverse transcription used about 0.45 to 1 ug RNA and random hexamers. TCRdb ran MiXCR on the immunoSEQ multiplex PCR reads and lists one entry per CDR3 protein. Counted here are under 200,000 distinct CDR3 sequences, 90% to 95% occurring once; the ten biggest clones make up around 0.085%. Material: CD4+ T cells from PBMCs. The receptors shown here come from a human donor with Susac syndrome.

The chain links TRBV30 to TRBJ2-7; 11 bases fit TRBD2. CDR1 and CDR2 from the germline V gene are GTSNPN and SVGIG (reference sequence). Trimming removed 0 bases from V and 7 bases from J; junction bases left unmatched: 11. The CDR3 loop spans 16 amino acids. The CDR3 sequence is CAWSVLISGGGREQYF. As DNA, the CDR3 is TGTGCCTGGAGTGTACTGATTAGCGGGGGGGGCCGGGAGCAGTACTTC. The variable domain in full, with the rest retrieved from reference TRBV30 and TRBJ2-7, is SQTIHQWPATLVQPVGSPLSLECTVEGTSNPNLYWYRQAAGRGLQLLFYSVGIGQISSEVPQNLSASRPQDRQFILSSKKLLLSDSGFYLCAWSVLISGGGREQYFGPGTRLTVT.

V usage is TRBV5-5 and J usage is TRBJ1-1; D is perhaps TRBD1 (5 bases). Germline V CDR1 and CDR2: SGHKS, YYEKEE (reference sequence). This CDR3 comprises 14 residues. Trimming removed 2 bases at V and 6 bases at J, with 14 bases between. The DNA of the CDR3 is TGTGCCAGCAGCTTATCCGGGCCGGGGCCTGAAGCTTTCTTT. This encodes CASSLSGPGPEAFF.

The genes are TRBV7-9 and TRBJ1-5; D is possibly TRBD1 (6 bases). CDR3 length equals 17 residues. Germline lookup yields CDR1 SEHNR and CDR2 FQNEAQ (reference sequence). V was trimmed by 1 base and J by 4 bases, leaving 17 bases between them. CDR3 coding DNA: TGTGCCAGCAGCTTAGGGGGGGGCATAGTAAGAAATCAGCCCCAGCATTTT. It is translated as CASSLGGGIVRNQPQHF.

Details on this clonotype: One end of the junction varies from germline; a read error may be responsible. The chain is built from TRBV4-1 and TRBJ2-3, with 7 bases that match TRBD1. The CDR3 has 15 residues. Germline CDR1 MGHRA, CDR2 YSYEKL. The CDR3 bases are TGCGCCAGCAGCCAAGGGGGACAGTTCACAGATACGCAGTTTTTT. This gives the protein CASSQGGQFTDTQFF.

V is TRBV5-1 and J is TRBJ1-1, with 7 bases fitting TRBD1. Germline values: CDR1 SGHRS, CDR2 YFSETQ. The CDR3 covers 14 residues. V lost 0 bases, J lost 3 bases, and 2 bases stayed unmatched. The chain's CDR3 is CASSLGQGHTEAFF. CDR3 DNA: TGCGCCAGCAGCTTGGGACAGGGTCACACTGAAGCTTTCTTT.

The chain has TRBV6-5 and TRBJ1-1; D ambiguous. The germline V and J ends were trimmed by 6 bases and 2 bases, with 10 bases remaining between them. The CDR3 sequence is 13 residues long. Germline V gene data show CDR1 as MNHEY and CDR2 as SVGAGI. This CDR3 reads CASSNTDNTEAFF. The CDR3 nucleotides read TGTGCCAGCAGCAATACAGACAACACTGAAGCTTTCTTT.

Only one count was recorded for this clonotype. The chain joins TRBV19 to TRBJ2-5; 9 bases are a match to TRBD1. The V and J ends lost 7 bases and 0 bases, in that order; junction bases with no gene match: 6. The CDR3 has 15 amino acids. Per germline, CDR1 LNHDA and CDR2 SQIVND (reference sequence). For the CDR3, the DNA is TGTGCCAGTACCAGGACAGGGGCGTACCAAGAGACCCAGTACTTC. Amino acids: CASTRTGAYQETQYF.

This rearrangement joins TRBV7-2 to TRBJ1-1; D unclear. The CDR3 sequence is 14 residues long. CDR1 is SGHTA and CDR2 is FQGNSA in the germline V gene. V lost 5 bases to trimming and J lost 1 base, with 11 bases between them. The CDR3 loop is CASSPWARNTEAFF. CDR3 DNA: TGTGCCAGCAGCCCCTGGGCGAGGAACACTGAAGCTTTCTTT.

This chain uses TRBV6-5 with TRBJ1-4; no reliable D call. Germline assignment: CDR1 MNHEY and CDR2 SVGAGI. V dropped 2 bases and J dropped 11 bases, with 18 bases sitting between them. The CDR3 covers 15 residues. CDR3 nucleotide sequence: TGTGCCAGCAGTTACACCCCCTCCGCCCCGGGGAAACTGTTTTTT. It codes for CASSYTPSAPGKLFF.

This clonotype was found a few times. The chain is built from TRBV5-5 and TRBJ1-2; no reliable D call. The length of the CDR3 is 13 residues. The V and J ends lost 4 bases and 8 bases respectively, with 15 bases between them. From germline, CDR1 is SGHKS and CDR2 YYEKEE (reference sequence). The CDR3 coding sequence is TGTGCCAGCAGCCCCGAAGGCGGCTGGGGCTACACCTTC. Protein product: CASSPEGGWGYTF.

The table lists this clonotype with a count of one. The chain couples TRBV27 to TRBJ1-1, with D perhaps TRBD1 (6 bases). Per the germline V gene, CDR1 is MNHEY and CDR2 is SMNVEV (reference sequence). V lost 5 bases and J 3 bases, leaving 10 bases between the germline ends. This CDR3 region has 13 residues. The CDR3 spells CASSGQSYTEAFF. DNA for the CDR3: TGTGCCAGCAGTGGACAGAGCTACACTGAAGCTTTCTTT.

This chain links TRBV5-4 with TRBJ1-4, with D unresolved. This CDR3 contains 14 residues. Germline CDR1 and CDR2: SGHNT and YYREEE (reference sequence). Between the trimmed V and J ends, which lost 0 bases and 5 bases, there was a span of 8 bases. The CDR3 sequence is CASSLDGKNEKLFF. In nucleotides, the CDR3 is TGTGCCAGCAGCTTGGACGGGAAGAATGAAAAACTGTTTTTT.

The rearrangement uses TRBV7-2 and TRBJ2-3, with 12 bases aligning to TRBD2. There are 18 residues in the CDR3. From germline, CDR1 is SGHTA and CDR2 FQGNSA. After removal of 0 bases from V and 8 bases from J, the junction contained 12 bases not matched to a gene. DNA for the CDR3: TGTGCCAGCAGCTTAGCGAACAGGCTAGCGGGGGGGGAGAGTACGCAGTATTTT. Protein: CASSLANRLAGGESTQYF.

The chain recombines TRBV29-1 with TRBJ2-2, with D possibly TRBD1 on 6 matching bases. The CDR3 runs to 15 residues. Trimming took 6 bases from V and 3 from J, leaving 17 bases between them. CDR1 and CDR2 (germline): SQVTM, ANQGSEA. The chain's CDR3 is CSVAQNRADTGELFF. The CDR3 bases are TGCAGCGTCGCTCAGAACAGGGCTGACACCGGGGAGCTGTTTTTT.

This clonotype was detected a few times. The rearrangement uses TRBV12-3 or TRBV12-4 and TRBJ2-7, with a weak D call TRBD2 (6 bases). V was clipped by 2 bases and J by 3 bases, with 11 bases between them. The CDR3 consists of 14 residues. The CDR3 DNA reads TGTGCCAGCAGTTTATCCGGGGGTGACTACGAGCAGTACTTC. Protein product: CASSLSGGDYEQYF.

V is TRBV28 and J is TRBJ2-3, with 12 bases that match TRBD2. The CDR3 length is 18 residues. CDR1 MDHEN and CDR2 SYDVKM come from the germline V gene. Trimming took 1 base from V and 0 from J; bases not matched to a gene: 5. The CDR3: CASSLLGLAGLSTDTQYF. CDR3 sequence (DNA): TGTGCCAGCAGTTTATTGGGACTAGCGGGTCTAAGCACAGATACGCAGTATTTT.